The rows below give T cell receptor beta chains drawn from one sample of a study of T cells expressing NK-cell markers. TCRdb re-called the 5' RACE reads, yielding one record per CDR3 amino acid sequence without DNA. In all, the sample yields about 180,000 distinct CDR3 sequences. The sample consisted of blood T cells: a sorted CD56 or NKG2C T cell subset, CD4+ or CD8+ T cells, or bulk PBMC T cells (not recorded which). The receptors shown here come from a man aged 18-75 years in good health. Both conserved end residues are part of each CDR3.

J: TRBJ1-2
V: TRBV28
CDR3: CASSPLTEKGGYTF

J: TRBJ1-2
V: TRBV12-3/TRBV12-4
CDR3: CASSFQQFGYGYTF

J: TRBJ2-7
V: TRBV21-1
CDR3: CASSKTDLTYEQYF

J: TRBJ1-1
V: TRBV6-4
CDR3: CATTDRGNTEAFF

J: TRBJ1-6
V: TRBV27
CDR3: CASRVSGAHNSPLHF

J: TRBJ1-2
V: TRBV20-1
CDR3: CSAISGTAIVYTF

J: TRBJ2-7
V: TRBV15
CDR3: CATSRDETNYEQYF

J: TRBJ2-5
V: TRBV30
CDR3: CASERGARETQYF

J: TRBJ2-5
V: TRBV13
CDR3: CASSLESSLQETQYF

J: TRBJ2-5
V: TRBV7-9
CDR3: CASSLAGPRGQETQYF

J: TRBJ2-3
V: TRBV20-1
CDR3: CRASGGGTDTQYF

J: TRBJ2-3
V: TRBV18
CDR3: CASSLPTREDTQYF

J: TRBJ2-2
V: TRBV19
CDR3: CASGTRPFFENTGELFF

J: TRBJ2-7
V: TRBV7-6
CDR3: CASSVGDSSYEQYF

J: TRBJ2-7
V: TRBV11-2
CDR3: CASSSGTGGFWSYEQYF

J: TRBJ2-3
V: TRBV6-5
CDR3: CASSTLGLASTDTQYF

J: TRBJ2-3
V: TRBV7-2
CDR3: CASSSIGASTDTQYF

J: TRBJ2-3
V: TRBV11-2
CDR3: CASSPERIIAGGHPYTQYF

J: TRBJ1-2
V: TRBV15
CDR3: CATSRGGDLNYGYTF

J: TRBJ2-7
V: TRBV4-2
CDR3: CASSQDRTQGQGIYEQYF

J: TRBJ2-7
V: TRBV5-1
CDR3: CASSRPQGRDEQYF

J: TRBJ2-5
V: TRBV7-8
CDR3: CASSLQGWQETQYF

J: TRBJ2-2
V: TRBV7-9
CDR3: CASSPKGRTGELFF

J: TRBJ2-7
V: TRBV19
CDR3: CASSMVGGTYEQYF

J: TRBJ2-3
V: TRBV15
CDR3: CATSRDVVGSDTQYF

J: TRBJ2-2
V: TRBV2
CDR3: CASSKDTSNTGELFF

J: TRBJ2-1
V: TRBV5-5
CDR3: CASRTGLNEQFF

J: TRBJ2-3
V: TRBV12-3/TRBV12-4
CDR3: CASSFYSEDTDTQYF

J: TRBJ1-1
V: TRBV7-9
CDR3: CASSFRLAGDENTEAFF

J: TRBJ2-1
V: TRBV11-2
CDR3: CASSLESRLAGANEQFF

J: TRBJ2-1
V: TRBV4-1
CDR3: CASSQERTSLYEQFF

J: TRBJ2-5
V: TRBV28
CDR3: CASSDPGGKETQYF

J: TRBJ1-1
V: TRBV3-1
CDR3: CASSQDETEMNTEAFF

J: TRBJ2-5
V: TRBV7-8
CDR3: CASSPRNSGTGEGETQYF

J: TRBJ2-1
V: TRBV15
CDR3: CATSRSRAGGPEEQFF

J: TRBJ2-5
V: TRBV19
CDR3: CASSIGTGRETQYF

J: TRBJ2-7
V: TRBV20-1
CDR3: CSATHNRGNYEQYF

J: TRBJ2-7
V: TRBV20-1
CDR3: CSARTGNEQYF

J: TRBJ1-2
V: TRBV2
CDR3: CASSDPPDTYGYTF

J: TRBJ2-1
V: TRBV9
CDR3: CASSSRSGSSYNEQFF

J: TRBJ2-7
V: TRBV2
CDR3: CASSLETGGEQYF

J: TRBJ2-1
V: TRBV2
CDR3: CARGTSGGSTYNEQFF

J: TRBJ2-1
V: TRBV6-5
CDR3: CASSYSTLRGNEQFF

J: TRBJ2-3
V: TRBV4-1
CDR3: CASSQGLAGGPSNTQYF

J: TRBJ2-7
V: TRBV20-1
CDR3: CSASSAGFFEQYF

J: TRBJ2-1
V: TRBV4-2
CDR3: CASSQVTGGRNEQFF

J: TRBJ1-5
V: TRBV7-9
CDR3: CASSHVVGGNQPQHF

J: TRBJ1-3
V: TRBV3-1
CDR3: CASSPLRGAVGNTIYF

J: TRBJ1-1
V: TRBV4-2
CDR3: CASSQEEGAGTEAFF

J: TRBJ2-3
V: TRBV7-2
CDR3: CASSLSFGVAGGRTDTQYF

J: TRBJ2-1
V: TRBV14
CDR3: CASSQSLWDEQFF

J: TRBJ2-5
V: TRBV15
CDR3: CATSRGLGQGETQYF

J: TRBJ2-1
V: TRBV4-1
CDR3: CASSQDLAGGPLIGNEQFF

J: TRBJ2-4
V: TRBV6-2/TRBV6-3
CDR3: CASSVDTRIQYF